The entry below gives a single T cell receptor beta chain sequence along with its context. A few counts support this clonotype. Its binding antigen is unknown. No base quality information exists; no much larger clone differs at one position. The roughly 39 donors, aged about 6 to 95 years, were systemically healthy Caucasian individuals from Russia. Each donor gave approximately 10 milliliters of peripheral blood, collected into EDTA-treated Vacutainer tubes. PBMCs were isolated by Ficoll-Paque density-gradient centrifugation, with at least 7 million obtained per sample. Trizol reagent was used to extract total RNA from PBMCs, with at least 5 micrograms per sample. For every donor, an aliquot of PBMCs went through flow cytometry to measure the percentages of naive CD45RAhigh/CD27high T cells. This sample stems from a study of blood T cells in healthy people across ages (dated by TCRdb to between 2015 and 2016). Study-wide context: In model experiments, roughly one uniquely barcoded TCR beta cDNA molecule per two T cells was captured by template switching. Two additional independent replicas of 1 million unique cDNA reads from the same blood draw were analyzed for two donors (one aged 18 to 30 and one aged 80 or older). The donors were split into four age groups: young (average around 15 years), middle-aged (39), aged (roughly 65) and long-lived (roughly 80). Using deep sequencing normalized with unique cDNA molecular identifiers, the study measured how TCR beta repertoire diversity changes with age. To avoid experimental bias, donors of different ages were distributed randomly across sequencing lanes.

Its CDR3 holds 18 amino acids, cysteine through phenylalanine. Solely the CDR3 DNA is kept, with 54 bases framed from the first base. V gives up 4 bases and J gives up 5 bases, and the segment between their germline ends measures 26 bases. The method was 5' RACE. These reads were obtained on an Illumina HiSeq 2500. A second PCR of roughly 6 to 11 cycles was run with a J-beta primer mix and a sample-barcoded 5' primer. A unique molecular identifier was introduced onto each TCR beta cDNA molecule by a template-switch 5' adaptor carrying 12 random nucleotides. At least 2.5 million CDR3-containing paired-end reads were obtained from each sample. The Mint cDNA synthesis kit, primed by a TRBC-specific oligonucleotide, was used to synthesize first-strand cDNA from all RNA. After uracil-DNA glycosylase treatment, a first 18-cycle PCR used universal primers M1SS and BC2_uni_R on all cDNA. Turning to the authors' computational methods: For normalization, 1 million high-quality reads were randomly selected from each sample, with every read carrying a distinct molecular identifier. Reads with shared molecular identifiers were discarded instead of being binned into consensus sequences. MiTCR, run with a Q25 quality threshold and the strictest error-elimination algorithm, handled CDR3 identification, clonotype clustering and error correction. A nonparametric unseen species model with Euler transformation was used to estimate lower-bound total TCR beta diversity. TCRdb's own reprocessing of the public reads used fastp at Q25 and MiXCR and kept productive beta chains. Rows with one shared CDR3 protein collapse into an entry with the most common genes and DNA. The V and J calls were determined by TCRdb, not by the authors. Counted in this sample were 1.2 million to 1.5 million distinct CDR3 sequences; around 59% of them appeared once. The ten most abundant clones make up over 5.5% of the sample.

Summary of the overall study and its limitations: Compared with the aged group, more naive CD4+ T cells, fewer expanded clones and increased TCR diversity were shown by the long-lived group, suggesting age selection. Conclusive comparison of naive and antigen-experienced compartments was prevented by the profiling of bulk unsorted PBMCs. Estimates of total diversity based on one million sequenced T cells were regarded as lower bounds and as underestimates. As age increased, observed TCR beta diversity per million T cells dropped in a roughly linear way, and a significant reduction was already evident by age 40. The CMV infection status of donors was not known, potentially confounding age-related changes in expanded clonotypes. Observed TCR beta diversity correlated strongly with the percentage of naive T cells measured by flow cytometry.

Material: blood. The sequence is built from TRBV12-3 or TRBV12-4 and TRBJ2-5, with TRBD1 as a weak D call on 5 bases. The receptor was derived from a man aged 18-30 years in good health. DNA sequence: TGTGCCAGCAGTTCCACAGGCGTTGCTACACAACACCGGGAGACCCAGTACTTC. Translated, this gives CASSSTGVATQHRETQYF.